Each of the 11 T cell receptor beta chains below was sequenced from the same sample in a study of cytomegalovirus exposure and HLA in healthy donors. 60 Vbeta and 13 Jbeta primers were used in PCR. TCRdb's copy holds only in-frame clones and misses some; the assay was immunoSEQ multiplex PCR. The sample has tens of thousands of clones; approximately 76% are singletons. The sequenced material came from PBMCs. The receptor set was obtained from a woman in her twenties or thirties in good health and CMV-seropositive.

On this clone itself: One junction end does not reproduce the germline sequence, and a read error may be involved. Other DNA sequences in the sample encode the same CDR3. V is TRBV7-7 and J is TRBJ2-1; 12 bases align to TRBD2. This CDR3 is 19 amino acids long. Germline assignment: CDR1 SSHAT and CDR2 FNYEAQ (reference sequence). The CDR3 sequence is CASSLDLAGGERGYNEQFF. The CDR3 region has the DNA TGTGCTAGCAGCTTAGACCTAGCGGGGGGGGAAAGGGGTTACAACGAGCAGTTCTTC.

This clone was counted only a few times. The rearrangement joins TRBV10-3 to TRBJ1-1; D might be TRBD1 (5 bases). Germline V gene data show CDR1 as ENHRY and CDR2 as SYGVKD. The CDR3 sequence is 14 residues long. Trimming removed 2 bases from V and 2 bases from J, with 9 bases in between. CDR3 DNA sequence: TGTGCCATCAGTGAGGGGCAGGGCAACACTGAAGCTTTCTTT. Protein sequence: CAISEGQGNTEAFF.

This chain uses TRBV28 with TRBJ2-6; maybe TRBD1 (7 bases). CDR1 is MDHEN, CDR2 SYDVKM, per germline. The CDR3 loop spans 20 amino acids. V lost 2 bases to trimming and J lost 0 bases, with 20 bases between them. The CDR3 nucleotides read TGTGCCAGCAGTTTAGGGTCAAGAGGAGGGACAGCCTCTGGGGCCAACGTCCTGACTTTC. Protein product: CASSLGSRGGTASGANVLTF.

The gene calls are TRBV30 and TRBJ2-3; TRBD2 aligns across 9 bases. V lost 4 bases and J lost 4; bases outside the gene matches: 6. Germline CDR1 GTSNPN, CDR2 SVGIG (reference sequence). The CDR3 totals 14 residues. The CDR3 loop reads CAWKERGESDTQYF. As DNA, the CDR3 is TGTGCCTGGAAGGAGCGGGGGGAATCAGATACGCAGTATTTT.

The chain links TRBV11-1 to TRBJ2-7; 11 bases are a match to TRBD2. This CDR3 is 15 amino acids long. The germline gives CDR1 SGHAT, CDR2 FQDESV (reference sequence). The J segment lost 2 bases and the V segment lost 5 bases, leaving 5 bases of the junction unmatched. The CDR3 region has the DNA TGTGCCAGCAGCCCCCGGACTAGCGGGCCCTACGAGCAGTACTTC. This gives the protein CASSPRTSGPYEQYF.

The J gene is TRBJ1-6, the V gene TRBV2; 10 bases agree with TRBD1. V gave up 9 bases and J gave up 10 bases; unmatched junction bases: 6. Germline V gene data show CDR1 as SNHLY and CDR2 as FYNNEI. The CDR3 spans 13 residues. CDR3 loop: CASRDRGLSPLHF. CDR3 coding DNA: TGTGCCAGTCGGGACAGGGGATTATCACCCCTCCACTTT.

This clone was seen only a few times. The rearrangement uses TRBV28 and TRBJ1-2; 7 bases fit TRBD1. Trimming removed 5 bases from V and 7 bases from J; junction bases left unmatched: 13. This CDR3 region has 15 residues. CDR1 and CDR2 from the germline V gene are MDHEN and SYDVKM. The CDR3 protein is CASSRGPDYAAGYTF. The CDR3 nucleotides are TGTGCCAGCAGTAGGGGGCCGGACTATGCTGCTGGCTACACCTTC.

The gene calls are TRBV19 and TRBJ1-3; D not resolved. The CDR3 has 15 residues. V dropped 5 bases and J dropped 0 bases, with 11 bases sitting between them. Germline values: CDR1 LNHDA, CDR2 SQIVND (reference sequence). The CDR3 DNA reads TGTGCCAGTAGTGGGCAGGTTCTCTCTGGAAACACCATATATTTT. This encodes CASSGQVLSGNTIYF.

This CDR3 is CASSSPGSDTQYF. In DNA form, the CDR3 reads TGCGCCAGCAGCTCTCCGGGTTCAGATACGCAGTATTTT. The chain employs TRBV5-1 and TRBJ2-3, with no clear D. Germline V gene data show CDR1 as SGHRS and CDR2 as YFSETQ. V was shortened by 3 bases and J by 4 bases, with 9 bases between the two germline ends. The CDR3 spans 13 residues.

For the CDR3, the DNA is TGTGCCAGCAGTGAGCGGGACGGGGTGAATCAGCCCCAGCATTTT. It encodes CASSERDGVNQPQHF. The rearrangement joins TRBV6-1 to TRBJ1-5, with D possibly matching TRBD1 (5 bases). The CDR3 consists of 15 residues. V was pared by 3 bases and J by 4 bases, with 13 bases between. CDR1 MNHNS and CDR2 SASEGT come from the germline V gene.

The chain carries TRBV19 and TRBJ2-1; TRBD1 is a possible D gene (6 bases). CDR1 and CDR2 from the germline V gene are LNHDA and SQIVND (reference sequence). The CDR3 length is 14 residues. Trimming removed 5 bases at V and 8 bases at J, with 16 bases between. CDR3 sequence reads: CASSVAGDFHEQFF. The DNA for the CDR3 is TGTGCCAGTAGTGTGGCAGGGGATTTCCATGAGCAGTTCTTC.